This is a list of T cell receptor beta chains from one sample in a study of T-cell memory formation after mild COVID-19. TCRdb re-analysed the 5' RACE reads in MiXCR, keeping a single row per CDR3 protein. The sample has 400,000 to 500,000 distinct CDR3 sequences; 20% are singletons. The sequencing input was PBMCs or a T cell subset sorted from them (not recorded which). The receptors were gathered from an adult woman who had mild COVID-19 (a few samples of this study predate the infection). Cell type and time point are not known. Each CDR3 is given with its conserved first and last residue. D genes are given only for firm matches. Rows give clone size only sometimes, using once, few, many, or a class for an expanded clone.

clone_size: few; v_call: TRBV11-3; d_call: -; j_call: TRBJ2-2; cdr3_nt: TGTGCCAGCAGCCCGCACCAGGGTTCCACCGGGGAGCTGTTTTTT; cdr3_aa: CASSPHQGSTGELFF
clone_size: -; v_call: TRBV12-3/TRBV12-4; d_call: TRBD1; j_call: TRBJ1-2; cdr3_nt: TGTGCCAGCAGCCCTGGGAACAGGGGGTATGGCTACACCTTC; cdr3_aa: CASSPGNRGYGYTF
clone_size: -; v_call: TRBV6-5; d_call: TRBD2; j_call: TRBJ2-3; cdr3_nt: TGTGCCAGCAGTTACTCAAGCGGACTAGCGGGAGATACGCAGTATTTT; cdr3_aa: CASSYSSGLAGDTQYF
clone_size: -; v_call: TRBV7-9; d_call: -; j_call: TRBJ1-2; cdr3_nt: TGTGCCAGCAGCTTCCCCGACTATGGCTACACCTTC; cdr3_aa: CASSFPDYGYTF
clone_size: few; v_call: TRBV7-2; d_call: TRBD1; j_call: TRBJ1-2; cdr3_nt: TGTGCCAGCAGCTGGGCTCTGGGACAGGACTATGGCTACACCTTC; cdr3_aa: CASSWALGQDYGYTF
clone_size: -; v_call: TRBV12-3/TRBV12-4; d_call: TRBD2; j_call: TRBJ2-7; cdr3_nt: TGTGCCAGCAGTAGCCTTGGACTAGCGGGAGGGCCGTCTCCTTTACACGAGCAGTACTTC; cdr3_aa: CASSSLGLAGGPSPLHEQYF
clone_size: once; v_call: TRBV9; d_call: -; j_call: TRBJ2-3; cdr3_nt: TGTGCCAGCAGCGTAGGGGCTAGCTCTAGCACAGATACGCAGTATTTT; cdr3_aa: CASSVGASSSTDTQYF
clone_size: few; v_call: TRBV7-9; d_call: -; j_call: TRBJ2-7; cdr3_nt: TGTGCCAGCAGCTCCGGAGAGTACGAGCAGTACTTC; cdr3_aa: CASSSGEYEQYF
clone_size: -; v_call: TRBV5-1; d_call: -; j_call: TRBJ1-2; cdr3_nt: TGCGCCAGCAGCTTGGAGGCGGGATATGGCTACACCTTC; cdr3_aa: CASSLEAGYGYTF
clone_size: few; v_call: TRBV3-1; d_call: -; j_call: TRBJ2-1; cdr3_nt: TGTGCCAGCAGCCCCCCCCGGGGATCTTACAATGAGCAGTTCTTC; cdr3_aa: CASSPPRGSYNEQFF
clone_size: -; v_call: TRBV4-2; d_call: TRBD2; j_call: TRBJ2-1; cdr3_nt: TGTGCCAGCAGCCAAGTCTTGGCGGGAGGGCCCCATGAGCAGTTCTTC; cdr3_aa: CASSQVLAGGPHEQFF
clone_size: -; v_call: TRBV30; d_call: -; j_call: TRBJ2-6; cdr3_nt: TGTGCCTGGGACATAGGGGCCGGGGCCAACGTCCTGACTTTC; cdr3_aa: CAWDIGAGANVLTF
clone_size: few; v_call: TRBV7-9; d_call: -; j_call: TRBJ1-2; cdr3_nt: TGTGCCAGCAGCTTAGCGCTGAGCATTGGCTACACCTTC; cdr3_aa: CASSLALSIGYTF
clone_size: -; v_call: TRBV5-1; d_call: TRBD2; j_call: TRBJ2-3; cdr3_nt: TGCGCCAGCAGCCTTTGGACTAGCGGGGAAGATACGCAGTATTTT; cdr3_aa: CASSLWTSGEDTQYF
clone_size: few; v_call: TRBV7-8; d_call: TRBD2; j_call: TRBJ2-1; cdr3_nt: TGTGCCAGCAGCCCCGCGGGGGGATGGGAGCAGTTCTTC; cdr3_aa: CASSPAGGWEQFF
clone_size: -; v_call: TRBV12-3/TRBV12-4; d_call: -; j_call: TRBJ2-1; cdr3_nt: TGTGCCAGCACCGACCCGGACTATTATGATGAGCAGTTCTTC; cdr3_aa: CASTDPDYYDEQFF
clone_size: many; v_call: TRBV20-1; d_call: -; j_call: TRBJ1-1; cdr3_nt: TGCAGTGCTAGAGATGGCGAAGGGAGGACGACTGAAGCTTTCTTT; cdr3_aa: CSARDGEGRTTEAFF
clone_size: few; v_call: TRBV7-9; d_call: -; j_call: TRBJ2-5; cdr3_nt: TGTGCCAGCAGCTTAGGGGCCTACGGTGCGGAGACCCAGTACTTC; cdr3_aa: CASSLGAYGAETQYF
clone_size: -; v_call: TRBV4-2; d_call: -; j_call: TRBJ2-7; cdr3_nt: TGTGCCAGCAGCCAAGAAGCCGGCAAGCCGAATTTC; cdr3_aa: CASSQEAGKPNF
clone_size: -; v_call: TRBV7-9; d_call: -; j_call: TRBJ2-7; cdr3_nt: TGTGCCAGCAGCTCTCGGGAGTACGCCTACGAGCAGTACTTC; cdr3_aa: CASSSREYAYEQYF
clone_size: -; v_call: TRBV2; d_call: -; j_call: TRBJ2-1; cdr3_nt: TGTGCCAGCAGTGAACTAGATAGGGAGCAGTTCTTC; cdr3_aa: CASSELDREQFF
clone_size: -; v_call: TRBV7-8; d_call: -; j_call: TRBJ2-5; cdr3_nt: TGTGCCAGCAGCATGGGACTTCTCCAAGAGACCCAGTACTTC; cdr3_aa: CASSMGLLQETQYF
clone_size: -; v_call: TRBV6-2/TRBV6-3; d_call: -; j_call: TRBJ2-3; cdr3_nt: TGTGCCAGCACCGGGACCCGCACAGATACGCAGTATTTT; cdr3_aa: CASTGTRTDTQYF
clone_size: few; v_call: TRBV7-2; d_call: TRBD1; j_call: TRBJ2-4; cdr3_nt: TGTGCCAGCAGCAATACCGGACAGGGAAGGGGAAACATTCAGTACTTC; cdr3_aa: CASSNTGQGRGNIQYF
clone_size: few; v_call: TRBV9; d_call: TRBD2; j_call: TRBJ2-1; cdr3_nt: TGTGCCAGCAGCGCTCGACTAGCGGGGGGGAGGTACAATGAGCAGTTCTTC; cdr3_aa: CASSARLAGGRYNEQFF
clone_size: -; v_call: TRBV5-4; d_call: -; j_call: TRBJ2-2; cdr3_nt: TGTGCCAGCAGCTTGGATGGCGTGGGGGGTACCGGGGAGCTGTTTTTT; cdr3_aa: CASSLDGVGGTGELFF
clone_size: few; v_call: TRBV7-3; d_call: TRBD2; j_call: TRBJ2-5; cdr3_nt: TGTGCCAGCAGCGCATCTTCACTAGCGGGAGCCAAAGAGACCCAGTACTTC; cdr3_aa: CASSASSLAGAKETQYF
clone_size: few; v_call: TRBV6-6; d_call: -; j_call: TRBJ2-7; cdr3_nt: TGTGCCAGCGGGCGGGACGAGCAGTACTTC; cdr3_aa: CASGRDEQYF
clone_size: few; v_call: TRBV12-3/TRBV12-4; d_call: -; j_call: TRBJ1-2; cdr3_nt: TGTGCCAGCAGTTTAGACCACGCGAACTATGGCTACACCTTC; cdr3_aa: CASSLDHANYGYTF
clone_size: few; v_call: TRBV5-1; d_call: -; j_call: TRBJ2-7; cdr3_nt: TGCGCCAGCAGCTTGGAGCTACAGGGCGGCGAGCAGTACTTC; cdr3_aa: CASSLELQGGEQYF
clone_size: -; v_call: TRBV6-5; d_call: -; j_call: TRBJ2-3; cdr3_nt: TGTGCCAGCAGTGAAACAGGCTACAGCACAGATACGCAGTATTTT; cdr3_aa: CASSETGYSTDTQYF
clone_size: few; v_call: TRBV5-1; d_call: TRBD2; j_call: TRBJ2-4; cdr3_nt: TGCGCCAGCAGCTTGGGGCTAGCGGGGGGCCCGGCCAAAAACATTCAGTACTTC; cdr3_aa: CASSLGLAGGPAKNIQYF
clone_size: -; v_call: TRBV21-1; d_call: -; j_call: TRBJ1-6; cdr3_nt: TGTGCCAGCAGCAAAGTGGCGGGACACGGATCACCCCTCCACTTT; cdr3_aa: CASSKVAGHGSPLHF
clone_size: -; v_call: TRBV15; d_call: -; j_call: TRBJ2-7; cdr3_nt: TGTGCCACCAGCAGAGGTATACAGGACTACGAGCAGTACTTC; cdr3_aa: CATSRGIQDYEQYF
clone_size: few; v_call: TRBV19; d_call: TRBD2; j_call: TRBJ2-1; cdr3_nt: TGTGCCAGCCTATATGCGGGAGGTCCCTCGAATGAGCAGTTCTTC; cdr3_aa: CASLYAGGPSNEQFF
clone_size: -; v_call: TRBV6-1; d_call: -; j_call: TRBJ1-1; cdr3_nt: TGTGCCACAACTCCCCGGGGAGACACTGAAGCTTTCTTT; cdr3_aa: CATTPRGDTEAFF
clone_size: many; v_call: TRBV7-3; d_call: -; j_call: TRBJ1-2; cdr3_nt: TGTGCCAGCAGCTTAGAGGACGGCTATGGCTACACCTTC; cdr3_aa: CASSLEDGYGYTF
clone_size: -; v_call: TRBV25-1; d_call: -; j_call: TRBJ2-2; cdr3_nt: TGTGCCAGCAGTGTGGTTGGGGAGCTGTTTTTT; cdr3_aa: CASSVVGELFF
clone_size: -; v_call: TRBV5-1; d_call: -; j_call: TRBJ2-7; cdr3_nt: TGCGCCAGCAGCTTGGCATCAGGGGAACCGACCTACGAGCAGTACTTC; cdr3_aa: CASSLASGEPTYEQYF
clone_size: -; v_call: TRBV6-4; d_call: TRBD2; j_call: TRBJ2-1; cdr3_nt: TGTGCCAGCAGTGTGGGGACTAGCGGGAGTCATGAGCAGTTCTTC; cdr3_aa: CASSVGTSGSHEQFF
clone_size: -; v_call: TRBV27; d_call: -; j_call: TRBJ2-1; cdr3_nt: TGTGCCAGCAGCCTAGCCTCTGTTCAGTTCTTC; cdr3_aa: CASSLASVQFF
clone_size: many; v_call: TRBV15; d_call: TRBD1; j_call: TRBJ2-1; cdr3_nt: TGTGCCACCAGCAGAGGCCCGGGACAGGGGAGTTACAATGAGCAGTTCTTC; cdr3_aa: CATSRGPGQGSYNEQFF
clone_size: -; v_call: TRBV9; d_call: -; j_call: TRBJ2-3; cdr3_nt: TGTGCCAGCAGCGCGGGACTGCCGAGCACAGATACGCAGTATTTT; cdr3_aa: CASSAGLPSTDTQYF
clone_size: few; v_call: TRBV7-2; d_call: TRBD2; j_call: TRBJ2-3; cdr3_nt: TGTGCCAGCAGCCCTAGGGTGCTAGCGGGAGCTGCAGATACGCAGTATTTT; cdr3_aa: CASSPRVLAGAADTQYF
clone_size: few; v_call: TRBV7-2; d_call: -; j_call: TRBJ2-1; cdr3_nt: TGTGCCAGCAGCTTAGCCCCGGACATCAGGTTCTTC; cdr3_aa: CASSLAPDIRFF
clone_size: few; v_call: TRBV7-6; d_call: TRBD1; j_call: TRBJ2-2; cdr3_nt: TGTGCCAGCACACGGGACAGGGGAACCGGGGAGCTGTTTTTT; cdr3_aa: CASTRDRGTGELFF
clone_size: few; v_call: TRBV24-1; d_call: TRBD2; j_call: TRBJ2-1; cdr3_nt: TGTGCCACCAGTGACCGGGGCGGGGGGAGCTCCTACAATGAGCAGTTCTTC; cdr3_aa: CATSDRGGGSSYNEQFF
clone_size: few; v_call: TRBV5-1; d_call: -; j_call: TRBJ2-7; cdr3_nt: TGCGCCAGCAGCTGGGGGCCTGAGCAGTACTTC; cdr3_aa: CASSWGPEQYF
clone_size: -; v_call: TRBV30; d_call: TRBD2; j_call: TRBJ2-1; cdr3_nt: TGTGCCTGGCTCCCTGGGGGGGGAAGGTTTTTCTTC; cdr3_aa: CAWLPGGGRFFF
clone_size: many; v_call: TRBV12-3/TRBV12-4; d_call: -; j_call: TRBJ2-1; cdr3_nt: TGTGCCAGCAGTTTACCCAATGAGCAGTTCTTC; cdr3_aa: CASSLPNEQFF
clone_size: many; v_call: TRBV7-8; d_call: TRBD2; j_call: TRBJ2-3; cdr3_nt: TGTGCCAGCAGCGCGACTAGCGGGGTTAGCACAGATACGCAGTATTTT; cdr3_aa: CASSATSGVSTDTQYF
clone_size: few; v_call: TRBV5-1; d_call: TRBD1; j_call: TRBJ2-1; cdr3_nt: TGCGCCAGCAGCTCGTGGACAGGGGGCAGCGATGAGCAGTTCTTC; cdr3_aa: CASSSWTGGSDEQFF
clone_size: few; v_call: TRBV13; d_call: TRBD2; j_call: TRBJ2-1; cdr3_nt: TGTGCCAGCAGCCCCCGGGTAGCGGGGATAAGACGCTCCTACAATGAGCAGTTCTTC; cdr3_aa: CASSPRVAGIRRSYNEQFF
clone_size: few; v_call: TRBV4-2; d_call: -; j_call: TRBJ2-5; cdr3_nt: TGTGCCAGCAGCCAAGATCGGCAGGGACGAGAGACCCAGTACTTC; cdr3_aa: CASSQDRQGRETQYF
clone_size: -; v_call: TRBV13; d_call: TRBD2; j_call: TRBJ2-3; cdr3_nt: TGTGCCAGCAGTCCCCTCCGGACTAGCGGAAGCACAGATACGCAGTATTTT; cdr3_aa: CASSPLRTSGSTDTQYF
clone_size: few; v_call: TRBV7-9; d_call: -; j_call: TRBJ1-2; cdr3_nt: TGTGCCAGCAGCCCAGAGGGGTGGAAAGGACATGGCTACACCTTC; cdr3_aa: CASSPEGWKGHGYTF
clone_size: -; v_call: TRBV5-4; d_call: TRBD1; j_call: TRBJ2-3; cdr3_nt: TGTGCCAGCAGCCCCGGACAGGGTTTAGATACGCAGTATTTT; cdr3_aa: CASSPGQGLDTQYF
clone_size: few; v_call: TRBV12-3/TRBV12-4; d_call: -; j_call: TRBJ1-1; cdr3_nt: TGTGCCAGCAGCTTTCCAGGGAATTTGAACACTGAAGCTTTCTTT; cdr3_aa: CASSFPGNLNTEAFF